This T cell receptor (beta chain) emerged from a study of T cell clones after liver transplantation. The assay was immunoSEQ multiplex PCR, and TCRdb's table has in-frame clones only and misses some. Among fewer than 110,000 clones listed, roughly four fifths were seen once. The CDR3 is 16 amino acids. The germline V gene has CDR1 SEHNR and CDR2 FQNEAQ (reference sequence). V shed 4 bases, J shed 0 bases, and the junction held 4 bases outside the gene matches. The sequenced sample was CD4+ T cells from blood, obtained approximately 50 months after liver transplant. The chain employs TRBV7-9 and TRBJ2-1; 9 bases are shared with TRBD2. The sequence came from a human patient who received a liver transplant. The T cells may come from the graft donor. DNA for the CDR3: TGTGCCAGCAGCTCTCTGACTAGCGGCTCCTACAATGAGCAGTTCTTC. Amino acid sequence: CASSSLTSGSYNEQFF.